This TCR beta chain was obtained from a study of identical twins. General study findings and limits: Findings came from cross-sectional statistics, without long-term follow-up of donors.

In the case of this clonotype: Its antigen is currently unknown.

Template switching supplied a universal primer site; unique molecular identifiers were carried on the cDNA. TCRdb used MiXCR to reprocess the 5' RACE reads, holding one entry per CDR3 protein. The sample contains a few hundred thousand distinct CDR3 sequences, 9% to 10% of which appear only once. This CDR3 comprises 16 residues. Trimming took off 5 bases at V and 0 bases at J, with 14 bases between the two ends. CDR1 SEHNR and CDR2 FQNEAQ come from the germline V gene (reference sequence). In addition, the sample was reused for a study of yellow fever vaccine responses in identical twins.

The sample comprised PBMCs. V gene TRBV7-9 combines with J gene TRBJ2-1, with D possibly matching TRBD1 (5 bases). This clonotype was sampled from a woman under 30 in good health. Written as DNA, the CDR3 is TGTGCCAGCAGCCCGCGAGACAGTAACTCCTACAATGAGCAGTTCTTC. Translation gives CASSPRDSNSYNEQFF.